The subject of this entry is one TCR beta chain. The data were produced by immunoSEQ multiplex PCR, yet TCRdb's version contains in-frame clones alone and is incomplete. The table includes roughly 660,000 clones, 85% to 90% detected once. The data stem from a study of shared T cell receptors in the human thymus. The ends lost 1 base at V and 5 bases at J; junction bases unmatched: 21. The CDR3 contains 20 residues. From germline, CDR1 is MNHEY and CDR2 SMNVEV (reference sequence). These data are also associated with another study on human thymus T cells. That report adds: Finnish infants who were healthy and having corrective surgery for congenital heart defects made up the donors. Thymus pieces cut out during corrective heart surgery were the tissue that was used. Usage of V and J genes appeared biased in thymic and blood repertoires. Overlap was high between thymic repertoires from unrelated individuals, as reported in related research.

The V call is TRBV27, the J call TRBJ2-7, with 9 bases fitting TRBD2. The source material was thymocytes. This TCR derives from a boy in the first two years of life with a congenital heart defect. CDR3 bases: TGTGCCAGCAGTTTATACCAGGGAGAGGTAGCGGGAGTCAGGGTAGACGAGCAGTACTTC. Translated, it gives CASSLYQGEVAGVRVDEQYF.